The sequence of this T cell receptor (beta chain) was determined in a study of T cell changes during pregnancy in multiple sclerosis. The CDR3 loop spans 16 amino acids. Germline V gene lookup returns CDR1 SGHAT and CDR2 FQNNGV. V lost 3 bases to trimming and J lost 5 bases; unmatched junction nucleotides: 7. Produced via immunoSEQ multiplex PCR; TCRdb's table is partial and in-frame only. The table records about 52,000 clones, more than 90% of them present only once. The source material was CD4+ T cells from peripheral blood mononuclear cells, sampled before pregnancy. The genes are TRBV11-2 and TRBJ2-2, with 9 bases lining up with TRBD2. The sequence derives from a female donor with multiple sclerosis, enrolled in a pregnancy study. CDR3 sequence reads: CASSLGSGSVTGELFF. The CDR3 coding sequence is TGTGCCAGCAGCTTGGGTAGCGGGAGTGTTACCGGGGAGCTGTTTTTT.